This entry features one T cell receptor (beta chain) sequence. The antigen remains unidentified. This CDR3 contains 16 residues. V dropped 3 bases and J dropped 4; count of bases not matched to a gene: 5. Per germline, CDR1 MNHEY and CDR2 SMNVEV (reference sequence). This sample stems from a study of Graves' ophthalmopathy and Graves' hyperthyroidism. At the level of the study: Peripheral blood was collected at initial diagnosis, before any treatment.

Study-wide results and limits: Blood also contained most of the expanded thyroid clonotypes above 0.001 frequency.

RNA transcripts were the source from which TCR beta CDR3 regions were amplified. Second-round multiplex PCR came after first-round RT-PCR with HTBI primers. TCRdb processed the multiplex PCR reads anew with MiXCR; each CDR3 protein has one entry. The sample has a few hundred thousand distinct CDR3 sequences, approximately 18% seen once. The sequence was obtained from an adult woman with stable Graves' hyperthyroidism. The sample consisted of peripheral blood. The gene calls are TRBV27 and TRBJ2-1; 11 positions agree with TRBD2. The CDR3 spells CASSFSGTSGYNEQFF. The CDR3 DNA reads TGTGCCAGCAGTTTTTCCGGGACTAGCGGTTACAATGAGCAGTTCTTC.